The 18 T cell receptor beta chains presented below share a single source sample, sequenced in a study of regulatory T cells in long-lasting Graves disease (dated by TCRdb to about 2021). The time point label corresponds to: persistent/refractory GD, antithyroid drugs over 5 years with positive TRAb. RNA was extracted from PBMCs in TRIzol for both TCR sequencing and RNA sequencing. Libraries were constructed by multiplex PCR. Sequencing relied on an Illumina HiSeq 4000. iRepertoire HTBI primers and Arm-PCR amplification of CDR3 regions were used to construct TCR beta libraries. In TCRdb, the public reads were trimmed at Q25 with fastp and aligned with MiXCR, with productive beta chains retained. Rows matching on CDR3 protein sequence are summarized as one entry with the most common DNA and genes. The table for this sample lists fewer than 400,000 distinct CDR3 sequences; about 20% of them were counted only once. The top ten clones comprise 25% to 35% of the sample.

Source: peripheral blood mononuclear cells (PBMCs), taken when the disease was refractory, from a patient treated with antithyroid drugs. The receptors stem from a female donor with Graves disease.

This clonotype showed up just a few times. The CDR3 DNA follows: TGTGCCAGCAGCTCAGCGACGGACAGTGACTATGGCTACACCTTC. Encoded protein: CASSSATDSDYGYTF. This sequence joins TRBV5-5 and TRBJ1-2; D may be TRBD1 (6 bases). Trimming shortened V by 3 bases and J by 3 bases, and 15 bases separated the two germline ends. The CDR3 has 15 residues. Germline V gene lookup returns CDR1 SGHKS and CDR2 YYEKEE (reference sequence).

This clonotype has at least ten counts. This chain uses TRBV20-1 with TRBJ1-5; weak D call: TRBD1 (5 bases). Germline CDR1 DFQATT, CDR2 SNEGSKA (reference sequence). There are 13 residues in the CDR3. V was shortened by 1 base and J by 5 bases, with 9 bases between the two germline ends. CDR3 sequence: CSARVQGDQPQHF. The CDR3 region has the DNA TGCAGTGCTAGAGTGCAAGGGGATCAGCCCCAGCATTTT.

This clonotype was picked up many times. The chain employs TRBV3-1 and TRBJ2-1, with D maybe TRBD1 (5 bases). The CDR3 covers 16 residues. The ends were cut back, 3 bases at V and 3 bases at J, with 15 bases in the middle. The germline CDR1 and CDR2 sequences are LGHDT and YNNKEL (reference sequence). CDR3 in amino acids: CASSHVIGAYYNEQFF. The CDR3 DNA reads TGTGCCAGCAGCCACGTCATAGGGGCCTACTACAATGAGCAGTTCTTC.

This clonotype was observed a few times. The chain employs TRBV9 and TRBJ2-7, with D uncertain. Trimming cost V 0 bases and J 0 bases, with 4 bases left between them. CDR1 SGDLS and CDR2 YYNGEE come from the germline V gene. CDR3 length: 13 amino acids. Here the CDR3 DNA reads TGTGCCAGCAGCGTAGCCGACTCCTACGAGCAGTACTTC. It yields the protein CASSVADSYEQYF.

The J gene is TRBJ2-3, the V gene TRBV20-1, with TRBD2 identical over 7 bases. Germline values: CDR1 DFQATT, CDR2 SNEGSKA (reference sequence). The trim removed 6 bases at V and 3 bases at J, leaving 15 bases unmatched. The CDR3 covers 16 residues. The CDR3: CSALVGGRASTDTQYF. The CDR3 DNA follows: TGCAGTGCCTTAGTAGGTGGGAGGGCCTCGACAGATACGCAGTATTTT.

This clonotype was observed a handful of times. V usage is TRBV20-1 and J usage is TRBJ1-5, with TRBD1 matching 8 bases. Germline loops: CDR1 DFQATT, CDR2 SNEGSKA (reference sequence). Trimming took 5 bases from V and 4 from J; bases not matched to a gene: 1. This CDR3 comprises 12 residues. CDR3 sequence reads: CSAQGANQPQHF. CDR3 coding DNA: TGCAGTGCTCAGGGGGCGAATCAGCCCCAGCATTTT.

The chain couples TRBV6-5 to TRBJ2-4; D may be TRBD1 or TRBD2 (5 bases each). This CDR3 region has 18 residues. Germline lookup yields CDR1 MNHEY and CDR2 SVGAGI. The V end lost 2 bases, the J end lost 0 bases, and 17 bases lay between the germline ends. CDR3 sequence: CASSYTRGAARAKNIQYF. CDR3 nucleotide sequence: TGTGCCAGCAGTTACACCCGAGGGGCAGCGAGAGCCAAAAACATTCAGTACTTC.

This chain connects TRBV28 to TRBJ2-3; 8 nucleotides match TRBD1. V trimming: 3 bases; J trimming: 0 bases; junction bases outside the gene matches: 5. Germline CDR1 MDHEN, CDR2 SYDVKM. The CDR3 extends over 16 amino acids. The CDR3 DNA follows: TGTGCCAGCAGTTTGGGGACAGGCACTAGCACAGATACGCAGTATTTT. It codes for CASSLGTGTSTDTQYF.

In its sample, this clonotype was seen many times. The rearrangement links TRBV6-2 or TRBV6-3 to TRBJ2-7, with no clear D. Trimming removed 8 bases at V and 4 bases at J, with 9 bases between. Germline CDR1 reads MNHEY; CDR2 reads SVGEGT. The CDR3 is made up of 11 amino acids. CDR3 residues: CASSRYYEQYF. The DNA of the CDR3 is TGTGCCAGCTCCCGCTATTACGAGCAGTACTTC.

Only a few counts were recorded for this clonotype. V and J are TRBV4-3 and TRBJ1-6; D is unclear. The CDR3 consists of 15 residues. The germline V and J ends were trimmed by 4 bases and 8 bases, with 15 bases remaining between them. CDR1 is LGHNA and CDR2 is YSLEER in the germline V gene. CDR3 nucleotides: TGCGCCAGCAGCCGCCATACGGGCTTAGATTCACCCCTCCACTTT. Its translation is CASSRHTGLDSPLHF.

Remarks on this clonotype: Germline is not matched at one junction end, which may reflect a read error. The gene calls are TRBV12-3 or TRBV12-4 and TRBJ2-7; D possibly uses TRBD1 or TRBD2 (5 bases each). This CDR3 spans 13 amino acids. As DNA, the CDR3 is TGTGCCGGCAGTCTTTCGGGGACCCACGAGCAGTACTTC. Protein: CAGSLSGTHEQYF.

This clonotype was observed a few times. The gene calls are TRBV7-6 and TRBJ2-5, with D maybe TRBD1 (5 bases). Trimming shortened V by 5 bases and J by 1 base, and 14 bases separated the two germline ends. CDR1 SGHVS and CDR2 FNYEAQ come from the germline V gene. CDR3 length: 15 residues. This CDR3 is CASSPAWGFQETQYF. CDR3 in DNA: TGTGCCAGCAGCCCTGCTTGGGGCTTCCAAGAGACCCAGTACTTC.

Ten or more counts support this clonotype. The chain carries TRBV15 and TRBJ1-2; D remains ambiguous. The CDR3 length is 18 residues. Germline V lookup: CDR1 LNHNV, CDR2 YYDKDF (reference sequence). The germline V and J ends were trimmed by 3 bases and 4 bases, with 24 bases remaining between them. CDR3 region: CATSRRGPGVGQSYGYTF. The CDR3 nucleotides read TGTGCCACCAGCAGGAGAGGGCCTGGGGTTGGGCAGTCCTATGGCTACACCTTC.

This clonotype was picked up a small number of times. The chain joins TRBV5-1 to TRBJ2-7, with D uncertain. This CDR3 contains 14 residues. Trimming removed 1 base from V and 1 base from J, with 9 bases in between. Germline CDR1 reads SGHRS; CDR2 reads YFSETQ. CDR3 bases: TGCGCCAGCAGCTTGAGTCAGCCTTCCTACGAGCAGTACTTC. Translated: CASSLSQPSYEQYF.

The J gene is TRBJ1-1, the V gene TRBV10-2, with D hard to call. The CDR3 is 16 amino acids. Trimming stripped 2 bases from V and 7 bases from J, with 20 bases between. CDR1 is WSHSY, CDR2 SAAADI, per germline. The CDR3 protein is CASSERDAGSAHEAFF. For the CDR3, the DNA is TGCGCCAGCAGTGAGCGCGACGCGGGGTCAGCCCATGAAGCTTTCTTT.

This clonotype has a count of ten or more. The genes are TRBV6-1 and TRBJ1-2; a weak D match, TRBD1 (6 bases). Trimming removed 5 bases from V and 5 bases from J, with 15 bases in between. The CDR3 totals 14 residues. CDR1 MNHNS and CDR2 SASEGT come from the germline V gene. Written as DNA, the CDR3 is TGTGCCAGCAGTCAACTACAGGGCTGGTATGGCTACACCTTC. Its translation: CASSQLQGWYGYTF.

This clonotype was recorded a few times. This chain uses TRBV6-1 with TRBJ2-2; D is uncertain. Germline CDR1 is MNHNS and CDR2 is SASEGT. V was clipped by 6 bases and J by 5 bases, with 7 bases between them. This CDR3 contains 12 residues. The DNA of the CDR3 is TGTGCCAGCAGCGGGTATACCGGGGAGCTGTTTTTT. Residues: CASSGYTGELFF.

This clonotype occurred a few times. This sequence joins TRBV14 and TRBJ1-4; TRBD1 matches 7 bases. J gave up 7 bases and V 2 bases, and 7 bases lay outside the gene matches. CDR3 length: 15 amino acids. Germline CDR1 is SGHDN and CDR2 is FVKESK. The CDR3 spells CASSQTTHRGEKLFF. The CDR3 coding sequence is TGTGCCAGCAGCCAAACGACCCACAGGGGTGAAAAACTGTTTTTT.